The 5 T cell receptor beta chains below were found in one sample sequenced in a study of beta chain features in type 1 diabetes. The antigens for these receptors are not known. Overall study results and limits: For Type 1 diabetes patients, all four CD4+ subsets carried TCRB CDR3s that were moderately but significantly shorter.

Expressed TCRB transcripts were sequenced because the entire RNA isolate underwent reverse transcription. Data came from immunoSEQ multiplex PCR; TCRdb stores just in-frame clones and leaves some out. This table holds approximately 17,000 clones, roughly 70% found once. The source material was stem cell memory CD4+ T cells from blood. The origin of the receptors is a man aged 30 to 45 with type 1 diabetes.

V is TRBV2 and J is TRBJ2-3; 7 nucleotides match TRBD1. Trimming took 3 bases from V and 2 from J; bases not matched to a gene: 2. CDR1 is SNHLY and CDR2 is FYNNEI in the germline V gene. This CDR3 region has 14 residues. The CDR3 bases are TGTGCCAGCAGTGAGGGGACAGTCACAGATACGCAGTATTTT. Protein: CASSEGTVTDTQYF.

V gene TRBV2 combines with J gene TRBJ2-7; TRBD1 agrees at 7 bases. In germline, CDR1 is SNHLY, CDR2 FYNNEI. The CDR3 sequence is 12 residues long. V lost 8 bases and J lost 6; bases outside the gene matches: 7. CDR3 sequence (DNA): TGTGCCAGCTCCGACAGGGCGGCCGAGCAGTACTTC. As protein: CASSDRAAEQYF.

This rearrangement joins TRBV5-4 to TRBJ1-1; a weak D match, TRBD1 (6 bases). This CDR3 region has 16 residues. Germline V gives CDR1 SGHNT, CDR2 YYREEE (reference sequence). Trimming stripped 4 bases from V and 1 base from J, with 17 bases between. CDR3 in amino acids: CASSPMTGSGNTEAFF. In nucleotides, the CDR3 is TGTGCCAGCAGCCCTATGACAGGCTCGGGGAACACTGAAGCTTTCTTT.

The chain combines TRBV5-1 with TRBJ2-1; 8 bases agree with TRBD1. CDR3 length: 16 amino acids. Unmatched junction bases numbered 5, after V lost 0 bases and J lost 3 bases. The germline CDR1 and CDR2 sequences are SGHRS and YFSETQ. CDR3 coding DNA: TGCGCCAGCAGCTTGGTTGATACAGGGGGCTACAATGAGCAGTTCTTC. Translation: CASSLVDTGGYNEQFF.

The rearrangement uses TRBV25-1 and TRBJ1-2, with 10 bases matching TRBD1. The CDR3 spans 16 residues. Germline CDR1 reads MGHDK; CDR2 reads SYGVNS. The J segment lost 7 bases and the V segment lost 5 bases, leaving 13 bases of the junction unmatched. This chain's CDR3 is CASSSGQGFPRGGYTF. CDR3 in DNA: TGTGCCAGCAGTTCGGGACAGGGGTTCCCCAGGGGTGGCTACACCTTC.